This TCR beta chain was sequenced in a study of blood T cell repertoires in COVID-19. About the study: The study drew acute and convalescent COVID-19 samples from the United States, Italy and Spain. Sources were T cells, B-cell-depleted T cells, or PBMCs; the material itself was cDNA or gDNA.

V dropped 1 base and J dropped 3; count of bases not matched to a gene: 12. Germline CDR1 and CDR2: SQVTM and ANQGSEA. This CDR3 has 17 amino acids. Original processing methods: Reference gene primer amplification gave nucleated cell count estimates. Using immunoSEQ multiplex PCR, the repertoire was profiled, and TCRdb retains in-frame clones only, with some absent. V, J and clone size are those of that table, while D and trimming were read from the DNA. Of 130,000 or so clones detected, around four fifths appear once; the ten largest clones hold 1.5% to 2%. Sequenced material: peripheral blood. The source is a human donor in a cohort sampled during active COVID-19. The chain employs TRBV29-1 and TRBJ2-5; 9 nucleotides line up with TRBD2. The CDR3 here is CSVEGGGRAATEETQYF. CDR3 DNA: TGCAGCGTTGAAGGGGGCGGGAGGGCCGCAACGGAAGAGACCCAGTACTTC.